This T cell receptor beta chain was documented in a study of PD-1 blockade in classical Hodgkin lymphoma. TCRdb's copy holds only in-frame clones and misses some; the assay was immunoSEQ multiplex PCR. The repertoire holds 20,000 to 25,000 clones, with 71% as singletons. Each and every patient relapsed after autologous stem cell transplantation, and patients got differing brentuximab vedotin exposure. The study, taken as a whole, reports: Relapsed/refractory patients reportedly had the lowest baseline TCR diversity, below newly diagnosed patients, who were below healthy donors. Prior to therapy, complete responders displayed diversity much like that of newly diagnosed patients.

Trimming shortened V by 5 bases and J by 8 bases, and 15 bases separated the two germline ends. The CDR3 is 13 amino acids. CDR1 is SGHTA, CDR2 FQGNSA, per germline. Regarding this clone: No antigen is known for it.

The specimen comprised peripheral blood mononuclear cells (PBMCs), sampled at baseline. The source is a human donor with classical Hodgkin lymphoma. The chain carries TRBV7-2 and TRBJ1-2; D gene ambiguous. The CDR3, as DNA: TGTGCCAGCAGCCAGGCAGGCTCGGGGGGCTACACCTTC. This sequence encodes CASSQAGSGGYTF.